Presented here are 13 T cell receptor beta chains from one specimen sequenced in a study of cytomegalovirus exposure and HLA in healthy donors. In the PCR, 60 Vbeta and 13 Jbeta primers were used. Measured with immunoSEQ multiplex PCR; TCRdb has only the in-frame clones, and not every one. The sample holds some 170,000 clones, around four fifths seen once. The sample was PBMCs. These receptors all stem from a girl aged 2 to 10 in good health and CMV-seropositive.

The chain employs TRBV19 and TRBJ2-3; tentatively, D is TRBD1 (5 bases). From germline, CDR1 is LNHDA and CDR2 SQIVND (reference sequence). This CDR3 is built from 12 residues. V was trimmed by 4 bases and J by 4 bases, leaving 6 bases between them. CDR3 DNA sequence: TGTGCCAGTAGTAGACAGCCAGATACGCAGTATTTT. Protein: CASSRQPDTQYF.

The rearrangement uses TRBV30 and TRBJ2-5, with a possible D match to TRBD2 (5 bases). Germline lookup yields CDR1 GTSNPN and CDR2 SVGIG (reference sequence). This CDR3 comprises 16 residues. The V and J ends lost 1 base and 4 bases respectively, with 19 bases between them. Here the CDR3 reads CAWSGSVLASGETQYF. The CDR3 region has the DNA TGTGCCTGGAGTGGTTCAGTGCTAGCTTCAGGAGAGACCCAGTACTTC.

J is TRBJ2-1 and V is TRBV29-1, with 7 bases aligning to TRBD2. Per the germline V gene, CDR1 is SQVTM and CDR2 is ANQGSEA. This CDR3 contains 14 residues. V lost 8 bases and J lost 6; bases outside the gene matches: 13. The DNA of the CDR3 is TGCAGCAGTCGGGGACTACTCACGGGCAATGAGCAGTTCTTC. Translation: CSSRGLLTGNEQFF.

This chain links TRBV7-2 with TRBJ2-1; no clear D gene. CDR3 length: 14 residues. Trimming took 7 bases from V and 5 from J, leaving 15 bases between them. Looked up from germline, CDR1 is SGHTA and CDR2 is FQGNSA. The CDR3 spells CASNLSGGDNEQFF. In nucleotides, the CDR3 is TGTGCCAGCAACCTTTCTGGCGGCGACAATGAGCAGTTCTTC.

The chain employs TRBV6-1 and TRBJ2-3; possibly TRBD2 for D (5 bases). Germline V lookup: CDR1 MNHNS, CDR2 SASEGT. The CDR3 contains 13 residues. V lost 11 bases, J lost 2 bases, and 14 bases lay in between. In DNA, the CDR3 is TGTGCCGCCCGGACGGGGTACACAGATACGCAGTATTTT. Translated, it gives CAARTGYTDTQYF.

V and J are TRBV5-1 and TRBJ1-1; D is undetermined. CDR1 and CDR2 (germline): SGHRS, YFSETQ. This CDR3 has 14 amino acids. V lost 0 bases to trimming and J lost 5 bases, with 11 bases between them. CDR3 amino acids: CASSLEGVETEAFF. The CDR3 coding sequence is TGCGCCAGCAGCTTGGAAGGAGTTGAGACTGAAGCTTTCTTT. Based on the CDR3 plus reference TRBV5-1 and TRBJ1-1, the full variable domain is KAGVTQTPRYLIKTRGQQVTLSCSPISGHRSVSWYQQTPGQGLQFLFEYFSETQRNKGNFPGRFSGRQFSNSRSEMNVSTLELGDSALYLCASSLEGVETEAFFGQGTRLTVV.

The chain recombines TRBV5-1 with TRBJ2-5; D ambiguous. Germline CDR1 and CDR2: SGHRS and YFSETQ. CDR3 length: 13 residues. Trimming shortened V by 4 bases and J by 1 base, and 8 bases separated the two germline ends. In nucleotides, the CDR3 is TGCGCCAGCAGCGACTTGACCCAAGAGACCCAGTACTTC. Residues: CASSDLTQETQYF. Full variable domain (outside the CDR3, taken from reference TRBV5-1 and TRBJ2-5): KAGVTQTPRYLIKTRGQQVTLSCSPISGHRSVSWYQQTPGQGLQFLFEYFSETQRNKGNFPGRFSGRQFSNSRSEMNVSTLELGDSALYLCASSDLTQETQYFGPGTRLLVL.

The gene calls are TRBV30 and TRBJ2-5; D gene uncertain. V gave up 3 bases and J gave up 4 bases, with 12 bases separating them. CDR1 and CDR2 from the germline V gene are GTSNPN and SVGIG (reference sequence). The CDR3 loop spans 13 amino acids. For the CDR3, the DNA is TGTGCCTGGAGGGCAGGTAGGCGAGAGACCCAGTACTTC. This codes for CAWRAGRRETQYF.

The chain uses TRBV2 and TRBJ2-1, with TRBD2 matching over 9 bases. The germline CDR1 and CDR2 sequences are SNHLY and FYNNEI. V lost 5 bases to trimming and J lost 4 bases; unmatched junction nucleotides: 6. The CDR3 runs to 15 residues. The CDR3 coding sequence is TGTGCCAGCAGTATAACTAGCGGGCGTTACAATGAGCAGTTCTTC. This codes for CASSITSGRYNEQFF.

The chain couples TRBV19 to TRBJ2-7; TRBD1 agrees at 7 bases. The V gene end was trimmed by 2 bases and the J gene end by 2 bases; junction bases not matched to a gene: 3. The germline CDR1 and CDR2 sequences are LNHDA and SQIVND (reference sequence). The CDR3 consists of 14 residues. The CDR3 region has the DNA TGTGCCAGTAGTATAACGGGACAGACCTACGAGCAGTACTTC. Translating it yields CASSITGQTYEQYF.

The chain couples TRBV6-1 to TRBJ2-5; 10 positions match TRBD2. Germline CDR1 reads MNHNS; CDR2 reads SASEGT. With 0 bases clipped from V and 5 bases from J, the junction kept 12 bases outside the gene matches. This CDR3 is built from 18 residues. This CDR3 reads CASSEASGWLAGEETQYF. The CDR3 DNA reads TGTGCCAGCAGTGAAGCTTCAGGTTGGCTAGCGGGAGAGGAGACCCAGTACTTC.

The V call is TRBV7-9, the J call TRBJ2-7; TRBD2 matches 9 bases. V dropped 5 bases and J dropped 2; count of bases not matched to a gene: 10. Germline lookup yields CDR1 SEHNR and CDR2 FQNEAQ (reference sequence). The CDR3 consists of 16 residues. CDR3 nucleotides: TGTGCCAGCAGCCCCGGATTAGCGGGAGCCCCCTACGAGCAGTACTTC. It encodes CASSPGLAGAPYEQYF.

V and J are TRBV7-9 and TRBJ1-1; possible D gene TRBD1, 6 bases. The CDR3 spans 15 residues. The ends were cut back, 5 bases at V and 3 bases at J, with 16 bases in the middle. CDR1 is SEHNR, CDR2 FQNEAQ, per germline (reference sequence). As DNA, the CDR3 is TGTGCCAGCAGCAGCCAGGACGGGGGGCACACTGAAGCTTTCTTT. Its protein is CASSSQDGGHTEAFF.